These 19 T cell receptor beta chains originate from one sample sequenced in a study of cytomegalovirus exposure and HLA in healthy donors. Libraries were prepared by immunoSEQ multiplex PCR; TCRdb keeps only in-frame clonotypes and omits some of them. The repertoire holds approximately 160,000 clones, with approximately 91% as singletons. The specimen was PBMCs. These receptors were obtained from a young woman in good health and CMV-seropositive.

The rearrangement joins TRBV7-2 to TRBJ2-1; 8 nucleotides match TRBD2. Germline trimming cut 1 base from V and 4 bases from J; bases unmatched to any gene: 6. Per the germline V gene, CDR1 is SGHTA and CDR2 is FQGNSA. The CDR3 is 16 amino acids. The CDR3 DNA is TGTGCCAGCAGCTTAGTTGGTAGCGGGACGTACAATGAGCAGTTCTTC. This sequence encodes CASSLVGSGTYNEQFF.

The chain recombines TRBV11-1 with TRBJ2-1; 10 nucleotides line up with TRBD2. Per the germline V gene, CDR1 is SGHAT and CDR2 is FQDESV (reference sequence). After removal of 6 bases from V and 8 bases from J, the junction contained 10 bases not matched to a gene. The CDR3 consists of 15 residues. CDR3 nucleotide sequence: TGTGCCAGCAGACGTCTAGCGGGAGTCCGCGATGAGCAGTTCTTC. It specifies CASRRLAGVRDEQFF. Full variable domain (missing parts from reference TRBV11-1 and TRBJ2-1): EAEVAQSPRYKITEKSQAVAFWCDPISGHATLYWYRQILGQGPELLVQFQDESVVDDSQLPKDRFSAERLKGVDSTLKIQPAELGDSAMYLCASRRLAGVRDEQFFGPGTRLTVL.

This clone was detected once. The chain is built from TRBV5-1 and TRBJ1-4; no clear D. The germline V gene has CDR1 SGHRS and CDR2 YFSETQ. V was trimmed by 1 base and J by 0 bases, leaving 16 bases between them. CDR3 size: 18 residues. The chain's CDR3 is CASSLWQVGIATNEKLFF. In DNA, the CDR3 is TGCGCCAGCAGCTTGTGGCAGGTCGGGATCGCAACTAATGAAAAACTGTTTTTT.

The chain carries TRBV5-1 and TRBJ2-1; tentatively, D is TRBD2 (6 bases). The V end lost 4 bases, the J end lost 1 base, and 9 bases lay between the germline ends. This CDR3 has 14 amino acids. Germline V CDR1 and CDR2: SGHRS, YFSETQ. The CDR3 loop is CASSEGLSYNEQFF. For the CDR3, the DNA is TGCGCCAGCAGCGAGGGACTTTCCTACAATGAGCAGTTCTTC.

The V and J genes are TRBV5-1 and TRBJ2-7, with D hard to call. Trimming took off 0 bases at V and 3 bases at J, with 10 bases between the two ends. This CDR3 is built from 14 residues. The germline CDR1 and CDR2 sequences are SGHRS and YFSETQ. The CDR3 here is CASSLVTDFYEQYF. The CDR3 DNA reads TGCGCCAGCAGCTTGGTGACTGATTTCTACGAGCAGTACTTC.

The chain recombines TRBV6-6 with TRBJ2-7; 10 bases match TRBD1. V lost 5 bases to trimming and J lost 4 bases; unmatched junction nucleotides: 8. There are 15 residues in the CDR3. Germline loops: CDR1 MNHNY, CDR2 SVGAGI (reference sequence). Written as DNA, the CDR3 is TGTGCCAGCAGTGGACCGGGACAGGGGAAATACGAGCAGTACTTC. Translation: CASSGPGQGKYEQYF.

V usage is TRBV5-8 and J usage is TRBJ2-5, with D perhaps TRBD1 (7 bases). The CDR3 runs to 15 residues. Trimming left V 2 bases short and J 4 bases short, with 15 bases between. Germline V lookup: CDR1 SGHTS, CDR2 YDEGEE. In DNA, the CDR3 is TGTGCCAGCAGCTTTAGACAGGGAGGTGGAGAGACCCAGTACTTC. This translates into CASSFRQGGGETQYF.

The chain has TRBV27 and TRBJ2-5; 13 bases line up with TRBD2. This CDR3 region has 18 residues. V lost 5 bases, J lost 3 bases, and 12 bases stayed unmatched. CDR1 and CDR2 from the germline V gene are MNHEY and SMNVEV (reference sequence). The CDR3 DNA follows: TGTGCCAGCAGTCTCATTCCGGGACTAGCGGGACCCGAAGAGACCCAGTACTTC. Its protein is CASSLIPGLAGPEETQYF.

The chain recombines TRBV7-8 with TRBJ2-1; tentative D call: TRBD2 (6 bases). V lost 5 bases and J 0 bases, leaving 14 bases between the germline ends. The CDR3 contains 16 residues. From germline, CDR1 is SGHVS and CDR2 FQNEAQ. CDR3 in amino acids: CASSPGGRGSYNEQFF. The CDR3 bases are TGTGCCAGCAGCCCCGGAGGGAGAGGCTCCTACAATGAGCAGTTCTTC.

The chain is built from TRBV19 and TRBJ2-2; tentatively, D is TRBD1 (5 bases). The V end lost 5 bases, the J end lost 2 bases, and 12 bases lay between the germline ends. CDR1 is LNHDA, CDR2 SQIVND, per germline (reference sequence). This CDR3 region has 15 residues. CDR3 nucleotide sequence: TGTGCCAGTAGTGGGAAGGGGATCAACACCGGGGAGCTGTTTTTT. Protein: CASSGKGINTGELFF.

As concerns this clone: Sequence at one end of the junction differs from germline and may be a read error. CDR3 coding DNA: TGTGCCAGCAGCATAGCGGGACAGGGCTATCAGCCCCAGCATTTT. This translates into CASSIAGQGYQPQHF. The genes are TRBV7-2 and TRBJ1-5, with TRBD1 matching over 9 bases. Germline V CDR1 and CDR2: SGHTA, FQGNSA. This CDR3 has 15 residues.

This clone has only one observation. The rearrangement uses TRBV5-1 and TRBJ2-2, with D possibly being TRBD2 (6 bases). The germline CDR1 and CDR2 sequences are SGHRS and YFSETQ. The CDR3 loop spans 16 amino acids. Trimming cost V 3 bases and J 4 bases, with 16 bases left between them. CDR3: CASSSELGGTTGELFF. In DNA form, the CDR3 reads TGCGCCAGCAGCTCGGAATTGGGCGGGACCACCGGGGAGCTGTTTTTT.

V and J are TRBV21-1 and TRBJ1-3. TRBV21-1 is tagged as a pseudogene. This CDR3 has 15 amino acids. CDR3: CASSKEPPAGNTIYF. CDR3 DNA: TGTGCCAGCAGCAAAGAGCCACCGGCTGGAAACACCATATATTTT.

This chain links TRBV5-8 with TRBJ1-5; TRBD1 aligns across 9 bases. The germline V gene has CDR1 SGHTS and CDR2 YDEGEE. The CDR3 spans 18 residues. Trimming at V came to 1 base and at J to 2 bases, leaving 10 bases not matched to a gene. Here the CDR3 DNA reads TGTGCCAGCAGCTTGCTCTCGGGGACAGGGAGGCGCAATCAGCCCCAGCATTTT. Its translation is CASSLLSGTGRRNQPQHF.

J is TRBJ2-1 and V is TRBV11-3, with 12 bases lining up with TRBD2. The ends lost 5 bases at V and 10 bases at J; junction bases unmatched: 9. The CDR3 has 15 amino acids. Germline loops: CDR1 SGHNT, CDR2 YENEEA. In nucleotides, the CDR3 is TGTGCCAGCAGCCGCCCTAGCGGGGGGGCAACGGAGCAGTTCTTC. Encoded protein: CASSRPSGGATEQFF.

The chain joins TRBV7-6 to TRBJ2-3, with 8 bases lining up with TRBD2. J lost 2 bases, V lost 3 bases, and 7 bases had no gene match. Germline V CDR1 and CDR2: SGHVS, FNYEAQ. The CDR3 consists of 16 residues. Here the CDR3 reads CASSLRRGRSTDTQYF. The CDR3 DNA is TGTGCCAGCAGCTTGCGTCGCGGGAGGTCCACAGATACGCAGTATTTT. Full variable domain (outside the CDR3, taken from reference TRBV7-6 and TRBJ2-3): GAGVSQSPRYKVTKRGQDVALRCDPISGHVSLYWYRQALGQGPEFLTYFNYEAQQDKSGLPNDRFSAERPEGSISTLTIQRTEQRDSAMYRCASSLRRGRSTDTQYFGPGTRLTVL.

This chain connects TRBV10-3 to TRBJ1-2; 9 nucleotides match TRBD1. From germline, CDR1 is ENHRY and CDR2 SYGVKD. Losses at the gene ends were 7 bases for V and 5 bases for J; bases not matched to a gene: 8. The length of the CDR3 is 14 residues. In nucleotides, the CDR3 is TGTGCCATCAATAGGGACAGGGAAGGTTATGGCTACACCTTC. Its translation is CAINRDREGYGYTF.

J is TRBJ2-3 and V is TRBV5-1; TRBD2 aligns across 9 bases. Germline lookup yields CDR1 SGHRS and CDR2 YFSETQ. The CDR3 loop spans 15 amino acids. V lost 0 bases and J lost 1; bases outside the gene matches: 0. CDR3 sequence: CASSLGTSGTDTQYF. The DNA for the CDR3 is TGCGCCAGCAGCTTGGGGACTAGCGGCACAGATACGCAGTATTTT.

This clone appeared once. The V gene is TRBV18, the J gene TRBJ2-7; TRBD2 aligns across 8 bases. The germline gives CDR1 KGHSH, CDR2 LQKENI. The CDR3 is 17 amino acids. V dropped 1 base and J dropped 0; count of bases not matched to a gene: 8. The CDR3 loop is CASSPRASGPFSYEQYF. The CDR3 nucleotides read TGTGCCAGCTCACCACGGGCTAGCGGGCCTTTCTCCTACGAGCAGTACTTC.